The 26 T cell receptor beta chains below come from one sample, sequenced in a study of T cells in Graves' hyperthyroidism and ophthalmopathy. TCR beta CDR3 regions were amplified from RNA. HTBI primers were the set used in a first-round RT-PCR of the TCR CDR3. TCRdb analysed the multiplex PCR reads with MiXCR anew, one entry per CDR3 protein. The table shows around 200,000 distinct CDR3 sequences, with more than 15% occurring only once. Input material: blood. These receptors all stem from a woman in her forties or fifties with Graves' hyperthyroidism.

The CDR3 is CSATEAGNTIYF. CDR3 coding DNA: TGCAGTGCGACAGAAGCTGGAAACACCATATATTTT. The V call is TRBV29-1, the J call TRBJ1-3, with a weak D call TRBD1 (5 bases). The CDR3 is 12 amino acids. Germline V gene data show CDR1 as SQVTM and CDR2 as ANQGSEA.

Concerning this clonotype: Just one base apart from a much larger clone, this may be a read error. V usage is TRBV9 and J usage is TRBJ1-2, with D possibly matching TRBD1 (5 bases). The germline V and J ends were trimmed by 5 bases and 5 bases, with 16 bases remaining between them. CDR1 and CDR2 from the germline V gene are SGDLS and YYNGEE. This CDR3 contains 14 residues. CDR3 sequence: CASRGDQGGYGYTF. The CDR3 DNA is TGTGCCAGCAGAGGGGACCAGGGCGGTTATGGCTACACCTTC.

The table lists this clonotype with many counts. The chain is built from TRBV6-1 and TRBJ2-4, with 10 nucleotides matching TRBD1. J was trimmed by 6 bases and V by 6 bases; bases with no gene match: 5. This CDR3 spans 14 amino acids. Germline lookup yields CDR1 MNHNS and CDR2 SASEGT. The CDR3 DNA sequence: TGTGCCAGCAGCCCTCGGACAGGGGGAAACATTCAGTACTTC. This sequence encodes CASSPRTGGNIQYF.

In regard to this clonotype: The junction and the germline gene differ at one end; a read error may be behind it. The chain carries TRBV7-7 and TRBJ2-1, with 11 bases that match TRBD2. Germline V lookup: CDR1 SSHAT, CDR2 FNYEAQ (reference sequence). The CDR3 loop spans 16 amino acids. The CDR3 DNA reads as TGTGCTAGCAGCCCGAGGGTGGGGACTAGCGGAGCCGAGCAGTTCTTC. Residues: CASSPRVGTSGAEQFF.

In its sample, this clonotype was seen many times. This chain joins TRBV9 and TRBJ2-3; 8 bases line up with TRBD2. The CDR3 length is 17 residues. Losses at the gene ends were 1 base for V and 2 bases for J; bases not matched to a gene: 9. Germline V gene data show CDR1 as SGDLS and CDR2 as YYNGEE. The CDR3 DNA reads as TGTGCCAGCAGCGTACGGTCGGCGGGGGGCCACACAGATACGCAGTATTTT. Translated: CASSVRSAGGHTDTQYF.

This clonotype was recorded at least ten times. The chain carries TRBV10-2 and TRBJ1-1, with no clear D. The CDR3 length is 12 residues. Germline values: CDR1 WSHSY, CDR2 SAAADI. With 3 bases removed from V and 4 bases from J, the gap between germline ends came to 6 bases. This CDR3 is CASSEVGTEAFF. In DNA form, the CDR3 reads TGCGCCAGCAGTGAAGTTGGCACTGAAGCTTTCTTT.

The sample holds many counts of this clonotype. The chain links TRBV6-1 to TRBJ1-2; 7 bases fit TRBD1. Germline loops: CDR1 MNHNS, CDR2 SASEGT. V lost 4 bases to trimming and J lost 3 bases; unmatched junction nucleotides: 8. There are 15 residues in the CDR3. CDR3 amino acids: CASSALDRPYYGYTF. For the CDR3, the DNA is TGTGCCAGCAGTGCCTTGGACAGGCCCTACTATGGCTACACCTTC.

In its sample, this clonotype was seen many times. The CDR3 nucleotides read TGTGCCAGCAGCGCCTCTCTTTATAGCAATCAGCCCCAGCATTTT. Encoded protein: CASSASLYSNQPQHF. J is TRBJ1-5 and V is TRBV2; D uncertain. V was cut by 6 bases and J by 0 bases, with 12 bases left in between. Germline V gives CDR1 SNHLY, CDR2 FYNNEI. This CDR3 region has 15 residues.

V gene TRBV7-9 combines with J gene TRBJ1-4; D uncertain. The germline gives CDR1 SEHNR, CDR2 FQNEAQ (reference sequence). This CDR3 is 11 amino acids long. Between the trimmed V and J ends, which lost 5 bases and 7 bases, there was a span of 5 bases. Here the CDR3 reads CASSVGEKLFF. The CDR3 DNA reads as TGTGCCAGCAGCGTAGGTGAAAAACTGTTTTTT.

The sample holds one count of this clonotype. The chain links TRBV28 to TRBJ1-2; TRBD1 is a possible D gene (6 bases). The CDR3 has 14 residues. Germline V gives CDR1 MDHEN, CDR2 SYDVKM. V dropped 5 bases and J dropped 8 bases, with 18 bases sitting between them. CDR3 amino acids: CASSIRGGVDGYTF. CDR3 DNA sequence: TGTGCCAGCAGTATAAGGGGGGGGGTCGACGGCTACACCTTC.

This clonotype appeared many times. The gene calls are TRBV10-3 and TRBJ2-1; D could derive from TRBD1 or TRBD2 (5 bases each). The CDR3 loop spans 17 amino acids. Germline V gene data show CDR1 as ENHRY and CDR2 as SYGVKD. Trimming pared 2 bases from V and 0 bases from J, leaving 14 bases between. As DNA, the CDR3 is TGTGCCATCAGTGAGCCGGGGACGGATCTCTCCTACAATGAGCAGTTCTTC. It yields the protein CAISEPGTDLSYNEQFF.

The DNA of the CDR3 is TGTGCCAGCAGGATGGATCATGGCTACACCTTC. This encodes CASRMDHGYTF. The V gene is TRBV2, the J gene TRBJ1-2; the D is unclear. Trimming took off 6 bases at V and 6 bases at J, with 8 bases between the two ends. Germline CDR1 and CDR2: SNHLY and FYNNEI. This CDR3 is 11 amino acids long. Filled out from reference TRBV2 and TRBJ1-2, the complete variable domain reads EPEVTQTPSHQVTQMGQEVILRCVPISNHLYFYWYRQILGQKVEFLVSFYNNEISEKSEIFDDQFSVERPDGSNFTLKIRSTKLEDSAMYFCASRMDHGYTFGSGTRLTVV.

This clonotype was seen many times. The gene calls are TRBV2 and TRBJ1-5, with D possibly TRBD1 on 5 matching bases. From germline, CDR1 is SNHLY and CDR2 FYNNEI. Deletions cut 7 bases from V and 3 bases from J, with 13 bases between. CDR3 length: 14 residues. The CDR3 nucleotides read TGTGCCAGCAATGTAAGGGGACTCAATCAGCCCCAGCATTTT. Protein product: CASNVRGLNQPQHF.

This clonotype has ten or more counts. CDR3 DNA sequence: TGTGCCAGCAGTTTGGGACAGGGAAAGTTAAACTATGGCTACACCTTC. Its translation: CASSLGQGKLNYGYTF. The chain links TRBV27 to TRBJ1-2; 9 bases align to TRBD1. The CDR3 is 16 amino acids. The germline gives CDR1 MNHEY, CDR2 SMNVEV (reference sequence). The ends lost 3 bases at V and 2 bases at J; junction bases unmatched: 7.

This clonotype was counted ten times or more. The rearrangement uses TRBV19 and TRBJ1-5; D is ambiguous. V gave up 1 base and J gave up 2 bases, with 3 bases separating them. Germline V lookup: CDR1 LNHDA, CDR2 SQIVND (reference sequence). This CDR3 is built from 13 residues. This CDR3 reads CASSIAGNQPQHF. The CDR3 coding sequence is TGTGCCAGTAGTATAGCAGGCAATCAGCCCCAGCATTTT.

The chain uses TRBV5-1 and TRBJ2-7; D not certain. In germline, CDR1 is SGHRS, CDR2 YFSETQ. The CDR3 extends over 15 amino acids. Trimming left V 2 bases short and J 2 bases short, with 14 bases between. The CDR3 sequence is CASSLSHQLAYEQYF. CDR3 DNA sequence: TGCGCCAGCAGCTTATCCCACCAGTTAGCCTACGAGCAGTACTTC.

This clonotype was counted between two and nine times. The chain is built from TRBV3-1 and TRBJ2-7; 7 nucleotides agree with TRBD1. The germline V gene has CDR1 LGHDT and CDR2 YNNKEL (reference sequence). This CDR3 region has 16 residues. With 3 bases clipped from V and 3 bases from J, the junction kept 11 bases outside the gene matches. CDR3 nucleotides: TGTGCCAGCAGCCACCCCATGACAGGGAAATTCTACGAGCAGTACTTC. It encodes CASSHPMTGKFYEQYF.

Comments on this clonotype: A single base separates this from a much larger clone, so it may be a read error. The gene calls are TRBV7-2 and TRBJ2-1; tentatively, D is TRBD1 (6 bases). The germline V gene has CDR1 SGHTA and CDR2 FQGNSA. The CDR3 has 15 residues. The CDR3 reads CASGLEDRSYNEQFF. The DNA of the CDR3 is TGTGCCAGCGGCTTAGAGGACAGATCCTACAATGAGCAGTTCTTC.

This clonotype was seen ten or more times. The V and J genes are TRBV5-1 and TRBJ1-1, with D possibly being TRBD1 (5 bases). V was shortened by 4 bases and J by 4 bases, with 17 bases between the two germline ends. In germline, CDR1 is SGHRS, CDR2 YFSETQ. This CDR3 is built from 15 residues. The CDR3 is CASSTDPRGTTEAFF. In DNA, the CDR3 is TGCGCCAGCAGCACTGACCCCCGGGGGACCACTGAAGCTTTCTTT. The complete variable domain, with remaining parts taken from reference TRBV5-1 and TRBJ1-1, reads KAGVTQTPRYLIKTRGQQVTLSCSPISGHRSVSWYQQTPGQGLQFLFEYFSETQRNKGNFPGRFSGRQFSNSRSEMNVSTLELGDSALYLCASSTDPRGTTEAFFGQGTRLTVV.

This clonotype has a count of ten or more. The rearrangement uses TRBV7-2 and TRBJ2-7; D could derive from TRBD1 or TRBD2 (5 bases each). V lost 3 bases and J lost 0, with 12 bases in between. This CDR3 comprises 15 residues. Germline CDR1 SGHTA, CDR2 FQGNSA. In nucleotides, the CDR3 is TGTGCCAGCAGCTTCGGGACGGCAAACTCCTACGAGCAGTACTTC. This translates into CASSFGTANSYEQYF.

The chain links TRBV19 to TRBJ1-6; 7 bases are a match to TRBD1. The CDR3 spans 17 residues. V was pared by 4 bases and J by 13 bases, with 19 bases of the junction left unmatched. In germline, CDR1 is LNHDA, CDR2 SQIVND (reference sequence). The CDR3: CASSTTGQAAPDHPLHF. The CDR3, as DNA: TGTGCCAGTAGTACCACAGGACAGGCGGCGCCGGATCATCCCCTCCACTTT.

This clonotype was observed a handful of times. The rearrangement uses TRBV7-9 and TRBJ1-1; TRBD1 matches 7 bases. The CDR3 is 15 residues long. Trimming cost V 5 bases and J 1 base; bases outside gene matches: 7. Germline values: CDR1 SEHNR, CDR2 FQNEAQ (reference sequence). CDR3 sequence reads: CASSPGTESNTEAFF. CDR3 bases: TGTGCCAGCAGCCCCGGGACAGAGTCGAACACTGAAGCTTTCTTT. The whole variable domain, filled in from reference TRBV7-9 and TRBJ1-1, reads DTGVSQNPRHKITKRGQNVTFRCDPISEHNRLYWYRQTLGQGPEFLTYFQNEAQLEKSRLLSDRFSAERPKGSFSTLEIQRTEQGDSAMYLCASSPGTESNTEAFFGQGTRLTVV.

The chain uses TRBV6-1 and TRBJ1-1; D perhaps matches TRBD1 (5 bases). CDR1 is MNHNS, CDR2 SASEGT, per germline. Trimming took 5 bases from V and 0 from J, leaving 16 bases between them. This CDR3 spans 16 amino acids. The CDR3 DNA reads TGTGCCAGCAGTTCGAGCCTCGACAGATTGAACACTGAAGCTTTCTTT. Amino acid sequence: CASSSSLDRLNTEAFF.

This clonotype was counted ten times or more. This chain uses TRBV28 with TRBJ2-7; the match to TRBD1 covers 9 bases. V was clipped by 7 bases and J by 2 bases; unmatched bases: 3. This CDR3 is 13 amino acids long. Germline V gene data show CDR1 as MDHEN and CDR2 as SYDVKM. CDR3 amino acids: CASTGTGPYEQYF. CDR3 in DNA: TGTGCCAGCACCGGGACAGGGCCCTACGAGCAGTACTTC.

The J gene is TRBJ2-1, the V gene TRBV11-3; D call uncertain. This CDR3 is built from 13 residues. Germline CDR1 and CDR2: SGHNT and YENEEA. V was clipped by 5 bases and J by 4 bases, with 9 bases between them. CDR3 DNA sequence: TGTGCCAGCAGCCCCCTCTATTACAATGAGCAGTTCTTC. This sequence encodes CASSPLYYNEQFF.

This clonotype was observed at least ten times. The CDR3 here is CATTGTSYNSPLHF. For the CDR3, the DNA is TGTGCCACAACAGGGACCTCCTATAATTCACCCCTCCACTTT. The rearrangement joins TRBV6-2 or TRBV6-3 to TRBJ1-6, with D perhaps TRBD1 (6 bases). Germline CDR1 and CDR2: MNHEY and SVGEGT. The CDR3 spans 14 residues. V was pared by 10 bases and J by 0 bases, with 10 bases between.